The 5 T cell receptor beta chains below were found in one sample sequenced in a study of CD8+ T cells in alopecia areata. RNA was extracted and reverse transcribed into cDNA as the sequencing template. The repertoire was sequenced with immunoSEQ multiplex PCR; TCRdb's copy has only in-frame clones and lacks some. The repertoire holds about 190,000 clones, with 50% to 75% as singletons. Sequenced here: CD4+ T cells sorted from blood, sampled at week 0. These receptors were obtained from a human donor with alopecia areata.

The J gene is TRBJ1-1, the V gene TRBV29-1; D is possibly TRBD1 (5 bases). V shed 4 bases and J shed 4 bases, with 16 bases lying between them. This CDR3 is 14 amino acids long. Germline lookup yields CDR1 SQVTM and CDR2 ANQGSEA. This chain's CDR3 is CSVVYGTGSTEAFF. The CDR3 DNA reads TGCAGCGTTGTATATGGAACAGGCTCCACTGAAGCTTTCTTT.

V gene TRBV25-1 combines with J gene TRBJ2-2; no clear D gene. The germline CDR1 and CDR2 sequences are MGHDK and SYGVNS. Trimming shortened V by 6 bases and J by 7 bases, and 9 bases separated the two germline ends. The CDR3 is 12 residues long. Written as DNA, the CDR3 is TGTGCCAGCAGCGGGTTTGGCGGGGAGCTGTTTTTT. Translation gives CASSGFGGELFF. Drawing the rest from reference TRBV25-1 and TRBJ2-2, the complete variable domain is EADIYQTPRYLVIGTGKKITLECSQTMGHDKMYWYQQDPGMELHLIHYSYGVNSTEKGDLSSESTVSRIRTEHFPLTLESARPSHTSQYLCASSGFGGELFFGEGSRLTVL.

The chain couples TRBV29-1 to TRBJ1-2; the match to TRBD1 covers 9 bases. Germline lookup yields CDR1 SQVTM and CDR2 ANQGSEA. The CDR3 runs 12 residues. V dropped 7 bases and J dropped 4; count of bases not matched to a gene: 4. Written as DNA, the CDR3 is TGCAGCGCTGGACAGGGGAGCTATGGCTACACCTTC. It codes for CSAGQGSYGYTF.

The chain is built from TRBV6-1 and TRBJ1-1; a possible D gene is TRBD1 (6 bases). Trimming stripped 2 bases from V and 8 bases from J, with 15 bases between. This CDR3 is built from 14 residues. The V gene's germline CDR1 is MNHNS and CDR2 SASEGT. The CDR3 DNA is TGTGCCAGCAGTGAATCCGGGACACGATCGGAAGCTTTCTTT. This encodes CASSESGTRSEAFF.

This clone occurred many times. V and J are TRBV5-1 and TRBJ1-1; 8 positions match TRBD1. From germline, CDR1 is SGHRS and CDR2 YFSETQ. This CDR3 has 16 residues. Germline trimming cut 4 bases from V and 1 base from J; bases unmatched to any gene: 9. Here the CDR3 DNA reads TGCGCCAGCAGCCCACAGACAGGGGCAGGGAACACTGAAGCTTTCTTT. Protein: CASSPQTGAGNTEAFF. Full variable domain (remainder filled in from reference TRBV5-1 and TRBJ1-1): KAGVTQTPRYLIKTRGQQVTLSCSPISGHRSVSWYQQTPGQGLQFLFEYFSETQRNKGNFPGRFSGRQFSNSRSEMNVSTLELGDSALYLCASSPQTGAGNTEAFFGQGTRLTVV.